Listed here are 8 T cell receptor beta chains from one sample, sequenced in a study of T-cell reconstitution after alpha-beta-depleted transplantation in children. Unique molecular identifiers featured in how the TCRbeta library was prepared. MiXCR, run by TCRdb on the PCR reads, gives a single entry per CDR3 protein. The table shows about 460,000 distinct CDR3 sequences, with about an eighth occurring only once. The starting material was PBMCs, mostly from graft donor cells, obtained 180 days after TCRalphabeta/CD19-depleted stem cell transplant. The receptors originated from a female patient between 2 and 15 years old who had a stem cell transplant for aplastic anemia, so the T cells may come from the graft donor.

This clonotype was picked up many times. V usage is TRBV20-1 and J usage is TRBJ2-7, with a tentative D call TRBD2 (6 bases). CDR3 length: 15 amino acids. Trimming shortened V by 0 bases and J by 4 bases, and 16 bases separated the two germline ends. Germline V gene lookup returns CDR1 DFQATT and CDR2 SNEGSKA (reference sequence). The CDR3 DNA is TGCAGTGCTAGAGAGATGACTAGGGCGAGATACGAGCAGTACTTC. It translates to CSAREMTRARYEQYF.

This clonotype was seen many times. Here the CDR3 DNA reads TGTGCCAGCAGTCACGGACAGGGCTACGAGCAGTACTTC. Translated, it gives CASSHGQGYEQYF. The chain is built from TRBV12-3 or TRBV12-4 and TRBJ2-7; TRBD1 aligns across 8 bases. After removal of 5 bases from V and 3 bases from J, the junction contained 3 bases not matched to a gene. This CDR3 contains 13 residues.

This clonotype was observed at least ten times. The J gene is TRBJ1-1, the V gene TRBV14, with a possible D match to TRBD1 (6 bases). Per the germline V gene, CDR1 is SGHDN and CDR2 is FVKESK. The CDR3 runs 24 residues. V dropped 1 base and J dropped 6 bases, with 42 bases sitting between them. The CDR3 bases are TGTGCCAGCAGCCAAGTGGCGACAGGCTTCTTAATGAACACTTTCGACGCTGAACGCTCTGAAGCTTTCTTT. Its protein is CASSQVATGFLMNTFDAERSEAFF.

There are a few counts of this clonotype. The genes are TRBV24-1 and TRBJ2-1; 9 bases map to TRBD2. This CDR3 has 16 amino acids. V lost 4 bases to trimming and J lost 10 bases; unmatched junction nucleotides: 13. Germline values: CDR1 KGHDR, CDR2 SFDVKD. In nucleotides, the CDR3 is TGTGCCACCAGTGACGCGGGTAAAGCGGGAGGATCGGAGCAGTTCTTC. Amino acid sequence: CATSDAGKAGGSEQFF.

V and J are TRBV6-2 or TRBV6-3 and TRBJ1-2, with a possible D match to TRBD1 (5 bases). This CDR3 region has 15 residues. V lost 7 bases and J lost 6, with 21 bases in between. CDR1 is MNHEY and CDR2 is SVGEGT in the germline V gene. The CDR3 sequence is CASTGASSGIDGYTF. DNA of the CDR3: TGTGCCAGCACTGGGGCCAGCTCGGGCATCGATGGCTACACCTTC.

This clonotype has only a few counts. The V and J genes are TRBV11-2 and TRBJ2-3; 8 bases are shared with TRBD2. Germline lookup yields CDR1 SGHAT and CDR2 FQNNGV. The CDR3 extends over 18 amino acids. V lost 4 bases to trimming and J lost 4 bases; unmatched junction nucleotides: 16. The CDR3 spells CASSSIRRSKRESDTQYF. CDR3 nucleotides: TGTGCCAGCAGCTCCATCCGGAGAAGCAAGCGGGAGTCAGATACGCAGTATTTT.

This clonotype appeared a few times. This chain uses TRBV20-1 with TRBJ2-5; 10 positions agree with TRBD2. Per germline, CDR1 DFQATT and CDR2 SNEGSKA (reference sequence). CDR3 length: 15 amino acids. The V gene end was trimmed by 2 bases and the J gene end by 3 bases; junction bases not matched to a gene: 6. The CDR3 sequence is CSARLAGVKKETQYF. The CDR3 DNA is TGCAGTGCTAGACTAGCGGGAGTTAAGAAAGAGACCCAGTACTTC.

The CDR3 DNA reads as TGTGCCAGCATCCCCAGGAGGGGGACAGCCGAAGCTTTCTTT. Amino acid sequence: CASIPRRGTAEAFF. This rearrangement joins TRBV12-3 or TRBV12-4 to TRBJ1-1; 7 bases map to TRBD1. V lost 7 bases to trimming and J lost 8 bases; unmatched junction nucleotides: 13. The CDR3 extends over 14 amino acids.